Below are 7 T cell receptor beta chains sequenced from a single sample in a study of T cells expressing NK-cell markers (dated by TCRdb to the early 2020s). The library was built by means of 5' RACE. The data were produced on an Illumina HiSeq 2000. Once TCRdb had reprocessed the reads, it stored one entry per CDR3 protein sequence and supplied no DNA. The sample table gives thousands of distinct CDR3 sequences. The ten largest make up approximately 62% of the sample. The sample comprised blood T cells: a sorted CD56 or NKG2C T cell subset, CD4+ or CD8+ T cells, or bulk PBMC T cells (not recorded which). Receptors were obtained from a man between 18 and 69 years old in good health.

Considering frequency, this clonotype is large. The chain is built from TRBV10-3 and TRBJ1-1; TCRdb names TRBD1, which stays unverified in the absence of DNA. Germline V gene data show CDR1 as ENHRY and CDR2 as SYGVKD. The CDR3 sequence is 19 residues long. The CDR3 is CAISGYLRIAKVPGAEAFF.

The chain carries TRBV12-3 or TRBV12-4 and TRBJ1-3; TCRdb selects TRBD1, and the lack of DNA leaves this call unchecked. This CDR3 comprises 15 residues. The CDR3 protein is CASSSGTGNGNTIYF.

The V and J genes are TRBV7-3 and TRBJ2-5. Per the germline V gene, CDR1 is SGHTA and CDR2 is FQGTGA. The CDR3 extends over 14 amino acids. Here the CDR3 reads CASSLSPSSETQYF.

The J gene is TRBJ2-7, the V gene TRBV5-5. CDR1 is SGHKS, CDR2 YYEKEE, per germline (reference sequence). The CDR3 totals 16 residues. The chain's CDR3 is CASSLSLSTTNYEQYF. Using reference TRBV5-5 and TRBJ2-7 for the parts outside the CDR3, the full variable domain is DAGVTQSPTHLIKTRGQQVTLRCSPISGHKSVSWYQQVLGQGPQFIFQYYEKEERGRGNFPDRFSARQFPNYSSELNVNALLLGDSALYLCASSLSLSTTNYEQYFGPGTRLTVT.

This clonotype is medium-sized by frequency. The chain is built from TRBV3-1 and TRBJ2-5; TCRdb's D call of TRBD1 is untestable without DNA. CDR1 is LGHDT, CDR2 YNNKEL, per germline (reference sequence). There are 16 residues in the CDR3. The CDR3: CASSQGPQGGGETQYF.

By frequency, this clonotype registers large. This chain connects TRBV12-3 or TRBV12-4 to TRBJ1-4. The CDR3 runs 14 residues. CDR3 amino acids: CASSLRRRGEKLFF.

The chain links TRBV7-9 to TRBJ2-7; TCRdb's D call of TRBD1 is untestable without DNA. Looked up from germline, CDR1 is SEHNR and CDR2 is FQNEAQ (reference sequence). The CDR3 runs 13 residues. CDR3 region: CASSLEQGAEQYF.